These 31 T cell receptor beta chains were all obtained from the same sample, sequenced in a study of breast tumors, draining lymph nodes, adjacent tissues. Axillary draining lymph nodes of breast cancer patients supplied the node samples. MiXCR, run by TCRdb on the multiplex PCR reads, gives a single entry per CDR3 protein. The sample has 100,000 or so distinct CDR3 sequences, about 20% seen once; the top ten hold 1% to 1.5%. The sequenced sample consisted of axillary lymph node tissue. These receptors all stem from a female donor with breast cancer. Some clones in this sample may be carry-over from other donors' samples.

A remark on this clonotype: This may come from a read error, since a much larger clone is one base off. The chain carries TRBV5-6 and TRBJ2-1; D might be TRBD1 (6 bases). Germline-derived CDR1 and CDR2 are SGHDT and YYEEEE. The CDR3 loop spans 15 amino acids. This CDR3 reads CAGSWGRGGYNEQFF. The CDR3 DNA sequence: TGTGCCGGCAGCTGGGGCAGGGGCGGTTACAATGAGCAGTTCTTC.

The table lists this clonotype with a count of one. With a much larger clone just one base away, this may be a read error. The J gene is TRBJ2-2, the V gene TRBV3-1; D not certain. The germline CDR1 and CDR2 sequences are LGHDT and YNNKEL (reference sequence). The ends were cut back, 6 bases at V and 6 bases at J, with 8 bases in the middle. This CDR3 spans 12 amino acids. CDR3 residues: CASRDLPGELFF. Here the CDR3 DNA reads TGTGCCAGCAGGGATCTCCCCGGGGAGCTGTTTTTT.

This clonotype was seen ten or more times. Germline is not matched at one junction end, which may reflect a read error. The rearrangement uses TRBV27 and TRBJ2-7; 10 nucleotides align to TRBD1. From germline, CDR1 is MNHEY and CDR2 SMNVEV (reference sequence). The CDR3 has 14 residues. The DNA of the CDR3 is TGTGCCAGCAGTAGACAGGGGGCGTCCTTCGAGCAGTACTTC. As protein: CASSRQGASFEQYF.

This clonotype was seen at least ten times. This chain uses TRBV7-9 with TRBJ2-5; D is uncertain. V lost 2 bases to trimming and J lost 5 bases, with 12 bases between them. Germline assignment: CDR1 SEHNR and CDR2 FQNEAQ (reference sequence). The CDR3 is 14 residues long. The CDR3 region has the DNA TGTGCCAGCAGCTTACAAGGAGATTTCGAGACCCAGTACTTC. The encoded protein is CASSLQGDFETQYF.

The sample holds many counts of this clonotype. The chain uses TRBV20-1 and TRBJ2-7; D not resolved. The CDR3 is 13 residues long. In germline, CDR1 is DFQATT, CDR2 SNEGSKA (reference sequence). V was cut by 2 bases and J by 2 bases, with 10 bases left in between. CDR3: CSARLQGAYEQYF. CDR3 nucleotides: TGCAGTGCTAGATTGCAAGGCGCCTACGAGCAGTACTTC.

The chain uses TRBV9 and TRBJ1-1; D is uncertain. Germline V lookup: CDR1 SGDLS, CDR2 YYNGEE. Deletions cut 4 bases from V and 0 bases from J, with 19 bases between. The length of the CDR3 is 17 residues. This chain's CDR3 is CASSHPEGAVLNTEAFF. DNA for the CDR3: TGTGCCAGCAGCCATCCTGAAGGCGCCGTCTTGAACACTGAAGCTTTCTTT.

CDR3 region: CASSSPNHDRGTDTQYF. In nucleotides, the CDR3 is TGTGCCAGCAGCTCACCAAACCATGACAGGGGTACAGATACGCAGTATTTT. The chain has TRBV7-9 and TRBJ2-3, with TRBD1 matching over 8 bases. The CDR3 is 17 amino acids. V shed 4 bases, J shed 3 bases, and the junction held 12 bases outside the gene matches. The V gene's germline CDR1 is SEHNR and CDR2 FQNEAQ (reference sequence). The entire variable domain, with the rest obtained from reference TRBV7-9 and TRBJ2-3, is as follows: DTGVSQNPRHKITKRGQNVTFRCDPISEHNRLYWYRQTLGQGPEFLTYFQNEAQLEKSRLLSDRFSAERPKGSFSTLEIQRTEQGDSAMYLCASSSPNHDRGTDTQYFGPGTRLTVL.

This clonotype has more than one count but fewer than ten. A read error may be the cause here, since a much bigger clone is one base away. This chain's CDR3 is CASSDRWFSCNEQFF. DNA of the CDR3: TGTGCCAGCAGTGACAGGTGGTTTTCCTGCAATGAGCAGTTCTTC. This chain uses TRBV6-4 with TRBJ2-1; D is ambiguous. This CDR3 has 15 residues. Germline CDR1 is MRHNA and CDR2 is SNTAGT.

As to this clonotype: A much larger clone differs from this one at a single base, so this may be a read error. V and J are TRBV12-3 or TRBV12-4 and TRBJ1-2; no clear D gene. The CDR3 length is 14 residues. V was pared by 5 bases and J by 4 bases, with 14 bases between. The CDR3 is CASSPRRGVYGYTF. CDR3 DNA: TGTGCCAGCAGTCCCAGGCGGGGTGTCTATGGCTACACCTTC.

Note on this clonotype: Possible read error: a much larger clone is one base away. V and J are TRBV27 and TRBJ2-7, with TRBD1 matching over 7 bases. The junction had 10 bases not matched to a gene; V was cut back by 8 bases and J by 0 bases. Germline V lookup: CDR1 MNHEY, CDR2 SMNVEV (reference sequence). The length of the CDR3 is 15 residues. The CDR3 sequence: CASGSSGTVSYEQYF. CDR3 coding DNA: TGTGCCAGCGGTTCATCCGGGACAGTCTCCTACGAGCAGTACTTC.

Regarding this clonotype: Given a much more abundant clone one base away, this may be a read error. V is TRBV19 and J is TRBJ2-1; the D gene could be TRBD1 or TRBD2 (5 bases each). There are 13 residues in the CDR3. V shed 9 bases and J shed 8 bases, with 17 bases lying between them. Germline V lookup: CDR1 LNHDA, CDR2 SQIVND (reference sequence). CDR3 sequence: CASRDAALDEQFF. CDR3 sequence (DNA): TGTGCCAGCCGGGACGCTGCCCTTGATGAGCAGTTCTTC.

The sample holds many counts of this clonotype. The genes are TRBV27 and TRBJ1-2; D gene uncertain. Germline values: CDR1 MNHEY, CDR2 SMNVEV (reference sequence). The CDR3 length is 14 residues. Trimming shortened V by 0 bases and J by 4 bases, and 9 bases separated the two germline ends. The CDR3 reads CASSLSPTSYGYTF. CDR3 sequence (DNA): TGTGCCAGCAGTTTATCGCCGACTTCCTATGGCTACACCTTC.

This clonotype was counted ten times or more. The gene calls are TRBV20-1 and TRBJ2-3; 9 nucleotides line up with TRBD2. The CDR3 is made up of 14 amino acids. From germline, CDR1 is DFQATT and CDR2 SNEGSKA (reference sequence). After removal of 7 bases from V and 1 base from J, the junction contained 6 bases not matched to a gene. In DNA form, the CDR3 reads TGCAGTGTTGAGACTAGCGGACGCACAGATACGCAGTATTTT. Amino acid sequence: CSVETSGRTDTQYF.

This clonotype was counted many times. This chain connects TRBV7-8 to TRBJ1-3; possible D gene TRBD1, 5 bases. The V gene's germline CDR1 is SGHVS and CDR2 FQNEAQ. With 5 bases removed from V and 4 bases from J, the gap between germline ends came to 18 bases. The CDR3 length is 16 residues. The CDR3 here is CASSLAQGGYGNTIYF. The CDR3 nucleotides read TGTGCCAGCAGCCTGGCGCAGGGAGGTTACGGAAACACCATATATTTT.

This clonotype has a count of ten or more. The chain has TRBV29-1 and TRBJ2-3; the D gene is possibly TRBD1 (6 bases). The V gene's germline CDR1 is SQVTM and CDR2 ANQGSEA. This CDR3 spans 13 amino acids. V lost 4 bases and J lost 2, with 10 bases in between. This CDR3 reads CSVVKGVTDTQYF. CDR3 sequence (DNA): TGCAGCGTTGTGAAGGGGGTCACAGATACGCAGTATTTT.

The sample holds many counts of this clonotype. J is TRBJ1-2 and V is TRBV29-1; D is unclear. The CDR3 totals 12 residues. CDR1 SQVTM and CDR2 ANQGSEA come from the germline V gene. Trimming removed 4 bases from V and 5 bases from J, with 11 bases in between. The CDR3 DNA reads TGCAGCGTTGGGGGAACAAGTTATGGCTACACCTTC. It encodes CSVGGTSYGYTF.

This clonotype was observed at least ten times. The chain joins TRBV6-1 to TRBJ2-4; 7 positions match TRBD1. The CDR3 runs 14 residues. V was clipped by 5 bases and J by 8 bases; unmatched bases: 9. Germline V gene sequence: CDR1 MNHNS, CDR2 SASEGT. This CDR3 is CASSKQGWKDIQYF. Written as DNA, the CDR3 is TGTGCCAGCAGTAAACAGGGGTGGAAGGACATTCAGTACTTC.

This clonotype has just a few counts. The chain's CDR3 is CASSLLGLGGPNEQFF. The DNA of the CDR3 is TGTGCCAGCAGTTTATTGGGACTAGGGGGTCCCAATGAGCAGTTCTTC. The J gene is TRBJ2-1, the V gene TRBV27; TRBD2 matches 8 bases. The V gene end was trimmed by 1 base and the J gene end by 6 bases; junction bases not matched to a gene: 8. Germline lookup yields CDR1 MNHEY and CDR2 SMNVEV (reference sequence). This CDR3 comprises 16 residues.

The table lists this clonotype with many counts. V usage is TRBV20-1 and J usage is TRBJ2-1, with TRBD2 matching over 9 bases. J was trimmed by 6 bases and V by 3 bases; bases with no gene match: 6. The V gene's germline CDR1 is DFQATT and CDR2 SNEGSKA (reference sequence). This CDR3 region has 14 residues. For the CDR3, the DNA is TGCAGTGCTAGTGGCGGGGGGGTGGGCAATGAGCAGTTCTTC. Its protein is CSASGGGVGNEQFF.

With respect to this clonotype: The germline gene is not matched at one end of the junction; a read error may be the cause. The gene calls are TRBV10-3 and TRBJ2-7, with D tentatively TRBD1 (6 bases). This CDR3 region has 16 residues. Germline-derived CDR1 and CDR2 are ENHRY and SYGVKD. The CDR3 sequence: CAISDQGQPLAYGQYF. CDR3 bases: TGCGCCATCAGTGACCAAGGACAGCCCCTCGCCTACGGGCAGTACTTC.

This clonotype was seen ten or more times. The chain uses TRBV10-3 and TRBJ2-1; 7 bases agree with TRBD1. The CDR3 runs to 18 residues. The ends lost 3 bases at V and 4 bases at J; junction bases unmatched: 15. In germline, CDR1 is ENHRY, CDR2 SYGVKD. The CDR3 region is CAISDFGKGQQRYNEQFF. DNA for the CDR3: TGTGCCATCAGTGACTTCGGTAAGGGACAGCAAAGATACAATGAGCAGTTCTTC.

At least ten counts were recorded for this clonotype. This chain connects TRBV7-9 to TRBJ1-2, with 7 bases fitting TRBD1. The germline gives CDR1 SEHNR, CDR2 FQNEAQ (reference sequence). This CDR3 contains 12 residues. Unmatched junction bases numbered 5, after V lost 5 bases and J lost 8 bases. The CDR3 coding sequence is TGTGCCAGCAGCCCCACAGGGGTAGGCTACACCTTC. This encodes CASSPTGVGYTF.

In regard to this clonotype: A much larger clone sits a single nucleotide away, making a read error possible. The J gene is TRBJ1-2, the V gene TRBV29-1; no definite D call. This CDR3 region has 11 residues. Trimming removed 5 bases from V and 5 bases from J, with 9 bases in between. The V gene's germline CDR1 is SQVTM and CDR2 ANQGSEA. This CDR3 reads CSVKSTYGYTF. CDR3 bases: TGCAGCGTTAAATCGACATATGGCTACACCTTC.

The chain joins TRBV12-3 or TRBV12-4 to TRBJ2-4; 8 nucleotides agree with TRBD1. This CDR3 contains 19 residues. Unmatched junction bases numbered 18, after V lost 3 bases and J lost 5 bases. For the CDR3, the DNA is TGTGCCAGCAGTTTGAGGATCCGGTTGGCCGTACAGGGGGAAAACATTCAGTACTTC. Protein: CASSLRIRLAVQGENIQYF.

In this sample, this clonotype turned up many times. The V and J genes are TRBV11-2 and TRBJ1-2, with 7 bases lining up with TRBD1. The J segment lost 4 bases and the V segment lost 0 bases, leaving 5 bases of the junction unmatched. There are 15 residues in the CDR3. Germline lookup yields CDR1 SGHAT and CDR2 FQNNGV. The CDR3 DNA reads as TGTGCCAGCAGCTTAGACCGGGGACAGTCCTATGGCTACACCTTC. Translation gives CASSLDRGQSYGYTF.

This clonotype was counted many times. The rearrangement uses TRBV20-1 and TRBJ1-2; D may be TRBD1 (5 bases). CDR1 DFQATT and CDR2 SNEGSKA come from the germline V gene (reference sequence). CDR3 length: 12 amino acids. Trimming removed 5 bases at V and 7 bases at J, with 14 bases between. The CDR3 bases are TGCAGTGCTGGGACGGTTGCGGGTGGCTACACCTTC. It is translated as CSAGTVAGGYTF.

This clonotype has ten or more counts. This rearrangement joins TRBV5-1 to TRBJ1-3, with TRBD1 matching over 7 bases. The trim removed 4 bases at V and 0 bases at J, leaving 4 bases unmatched. CDR3 size: 15 residues. Germline lookup yields CDR1 SGHRS and CDR2 YFSETQ. As DNA, the CDR3 is TGCGCCAGCAGCACGACAGGGCGCTCTGGAAACACCATATATTTT. This translates into CASSTTGRSGNTIYF. Looking up the rest from reference TRBV5-1 and TRBJ1-3 gives the full variable domain: KAGVTQTPRYLIKTRGQQVTLSCSPISGHRSVSWYQQTPGQGLQFLFEYFSETQRNKGNFPGRFSGRQFSNSRSEMNVSTLELGDSALYLCASSTTGRSGNTIYFGEGSWLTVV.

This clonotype appeared many times. The J gene is TRBJ2-2, the V gene TRBV2, with D unresolved. The germline V gene has CDR1 SNHLY and CDR2 FYNNEI. The germline V and J ends were trimmed by 8 bases and 4 bases, with 17 bases remaining between them. The length of the CDR3 is 15 residues. The CDR3 DNA sequence: TGTGCCAGCTCCCTCCTTAGGGCAGGCACCGGGGAGCTGTTTTTT. It yields the protein CASSLLRAGTGELFF.

There are many counts of this clonotype. This rearrangement joins TRBV15 to TRBJ2-5; the match to TRBD1 covers 7 bases. In germline, CDR1 is LNHNV, CDR2 YYDKDF (reference sequence). The CDR3 is 16 amino acids. Trimming cost V 6 bases and J 2 bases; bases outside gene matches: 12. In nucleotides, the CDR3 is TGTGCCACCAGTTCTTGGGACAGAACATTTCAAGAGACCCAGTACTTC. Protein: CATSSWDRTFQETQYF.

This clonotype came up a few times. The V call is TRBV27, the J call TRBJ1-2, with D possibly TRBD1 on 6 matching bases. CDR3 length equals 13 residues. With 6 bases removed from V and 4 bases from J, the gap between germline ends came to 12 bases. The germline V gene has CDR1 MNHEY and CDR2 SMNVEV (reference sequence). CDR3 sequence: CASRFGQSYGYTF. DNA for the CDR3: TGTGCCAGCAGGTTCGGACAGTCCTATGGCTACACCTTC.

The rearrangement joins TRBV5-1 to TRBJ2-1, with TRBD2 matching 9 bases. Germline loops: CDR1 SGHRS, CDR2 YFSETQ. Germline trimming cut 4 bases from V and 10 bases from J; bases unmatched to any gene: 15. The CDR3 consists of 16 residues. CDR3 protein: CASSPGGGRATYEQFF. The CDR3 DNA follows: TGCGCCAGCAGCCCCGGCGGCGGGAGGGCCACCTACGAGCAGTTCTTC.